Following are 31 T cell receptor beta chains from one sample sequenced in a study of identifying expanded T cells in peripheral blood. Libraries were prepared by immunoSEQ multiplex PCR; TCRdb keeps only in-frame clonotypes and omits some of them. The sample holds 120,000 or so clones, around four fifths seen once. The sample was blood. The receptors were sampled from a person aged 18 to 75 in good health.

This chain connects TRBV7-2 to TRBJ2-3; 9 positions match TRBD1. Germline V gene data show CDR1 as SGHTA and CDR2 as FQGNSA. The CDR3 is made up of 16 amino acids. The junction had 7 bases not matched to a gene; V was cut back by 3 bases and J by 3 bases. The CDR3 DNA sequence: TGTGCCAGCAGCTTGGGGACAGGGAGGAGGACAGATACGCAGTATTTT. Protein product: CASSLGTGRRTDTQYF.

The rearrangement uses TRBV7-2 and TRBJ1-1; weak D call: TRBD1 (5 bases). The V end was cut by 2 bases, the J end by 3 bases, with 10 bases between. Looked up from germline, CDR1 is SGHTA and CDR2 is FQGNSA. The CDR3 runs to 14 residues. CDR3: CASSLFRADTEAFF. Here the CDR3 DNA reads TGTGCCAGCAGCTTATTCAGGGCGGACACTGAAGCTTTCTTT.

This clone was recorded once. The chain couples TRBV6-5 to TRBJ2-5; TRBD1 or TRBD2 may be the D gene (5 bases each). CDR3 length equals 15 residues. The V gene lost 3 bases and the J gene lost 1 base, with 12 bases spanning the gap. CDR1 MNHEY and CDR2 SVGAGI come from the germline V gene. CDR3 amino acids: CASSYYLGTQETQYF. In nucleotides, the CDR3 is TGTGCCAGCAGTTATTATTTGGGGACCCAAGAGACCCAGTACTTC.

The J gene is TRBJ2-7, the V gene TRBV18; D remains ambiguous. The length of the CDR3 is 14 residues. Germline values: CDR1 KGHSH, CDR2 LQKENI. V was shortened by 4 bases and J by 2 bases, with 12 bases between the two germline ends. The CDR3 DNA is TGTGCCAGCTCACGAGAGGCAGCTACCTACGAGCAGTACTTC. Protein: CASSREAATYEQYF.

The chain links TRBV7-3 to TRBJ2-3, with 10 bases aligning to TRBD1. The germline CDR1 and CDR2 sequences are SGHTA and FQGTGA. The J segment lost 0 bases and the V segment lost 4 bases, leaving 1 base of the junction unmatched. The CDR3 is 15 residues long. The CDR3 protein is CASSWTGGSTDTQYF. The CDR3 nucleotides are TGTGCCAGCAGCTGGACAGGGGGTAGCACAGATACGCAGTATTTT.

The rearrangement joins TRBV9 to TRBJ2-7; possible D gene TRBD1, 8 bases. The CDR3 has 14 amino acids. Germline lookup yields CDR1 SGDLS and CDR2 YYNGEE. Deletions cut 0 bases from V and 4 bases from J, with 11 bases between. CDR3 residues: CASSVDRGGYEQYF. Here the CDR3 DNA reads TGTGCCAGCAGCGTAGACAGGGGGGGATACGAGCAGTACTTC.

The J gene is TRBJ2-1, the V gene TRBV6-5, with TRBD1 matching 7 bases. Germline assignment: CDR1 MNHEY and CDR2 SVGAGI. Trimming took 2 bases from V and 2 from J; bases not matched to a gene: 3. This CDR3 has 15 amino acids. CDR3 in amino acids: CASSYEGATYNEQFF. For the CDR3, the DNA is TGTGCCAGCAGTTACGAGGGGGCTACCTACAATGAGCAGTTCTTC.

CDR3 region: CASSLGRVGTDTQYF. As DNA, the CDR3 is TGTGCCAGCAGCTTAGGCAGGGTGGGGACAGATACGCAGTATTTT. The chain combines TRBV7-2 with TRBJ2-3, with TRBD1 as a possible D gene (5 bases). The CDR3 covers 15 residues. Germline loops: CDR1 SGHTA, CDR2 FQGNSA. V lost 1 base and J 3 bases, leaving 11 bases between the germline ends.

This chain uses TRBV7-2 with TRBJ1-2, with 7 bases aligning to TRBD1. V shed 5 bases, J shed 8 bases, and the junction held 8 bases outside the gene matches. The CDR3 is made up of 13 amino acids. Looked up from germline, CDR1 is SGHTA and CDR2 is FQGNSA. The CDR3 protein is CASSATGVGGYTF. The CDR3 nucleotides are TGTGCCAGCAGCGCTACAGGGGTAGGGGGCTACACCTTC.

The CDR3 spells CASSLPGVPDTQYF. The CDR3, as DNA: TGTGCCAGCAGCTTACCAGGGGTCCCAGATACGCAGTATTTT. The genes are TRBV13 and TRBJ2-3; D may be TRBD1 (6 bases). Trimming shortened V by 2 bases and J by 4 bases, and 10 bases separated the two germline ends. This CDR3 is 14 amino acids long. From germline, CDR1 is PRHDT and CDR2 FYEKMQ (reference sequence). Using reference TRBV13 and TRBJ2-3 for the parts outside the CDR3, the full variable domain is AAGVIQSPRHLIKEKRETATLKCYPIPRHDTVYWYQQGPGQDPQFLISFYEKMQSDKGSIPDRFSAQQFSDYHSELNMSSLELGDSALYFCASSLPGVPDTQYFGPGTRLTVL.

The rearrangement uses TRBV7-7 and TRBJ1-1; D remains unclear. The V and J ends lost 5 bases and 3 bases respectively, with 10 bases between them. The V gene's germline CDR1 is SSHAT and CDR2 FNYEAQ (reference sequence). CDR3 size: 13 residues. CDR3 residues: CASSRGKHTEAFF. The CDR3 bases are TGTGCCAGCAGCCGAGGTAAACACACTGAAGCTTTCTTT.

The chain combines TRBV2 with TRBJ1-6, with 9 bases fitting TRBD1. Germline V CDR1 and CDR2: SNHLY, FYNNEI. With 6 bases clipped from V and 7 bases from J, the junction kept 7 bases outside the gene matches. The CDR3 runs to 15 residues. CDR3 residues: CASRTRQGGNSPLHF. CDR3 coding DNA: TGTGCCAGCAGGACACGACAGGGGGGAAATTCACCCCTCCACTTT. Drawing the rest from reference TRBV2 and TRBJ1-6, the complete variable domain is EPEVTQTPSHQVTQMGQEVILRCVPISNHLYFYWYRQILGQKVEFLVSFYNNEISEKSEIFDDQFSVERPDGSNFTLKIRSTKLEDSAMYFCASRTRQGGNSPLHFGNGTRLTVT.

The chain employs TRBV4-3 and TRBJ1-1; D not resolved. This CDR3 region has 13 residues. CDR1 is LGHNA, CDR2 YSLEER, per germline. V dropped 4 bases and J dropped 3 bases, with 9 bases sitting between them. The CDR3 is CASSRRQDTEAFF. The CDR3, as DNA: TGCGCCAGCAGCCGGCGACAAGACACTGAAGCTTTCTTT.

CDR3 loop: CASSFATGQDGYTF. In DNA form, the CDR3 reads TGTGCCAGCAGTTTCGCCACAGGCCAGGATGGCTACACCTTC. This rearrangement joins TRBV27 to TRBJ1-2, with D possibly being TRBD1 (5 bases). Between the trimmed V and J ends, which lost 3 bases and 6 bases, there was a span of 14 bases. This CDR3 is 14 amino acids long. Germline CDR1 is MNHEY and CDR2 is SMNVEV (reference sequence).

J is TRBJ1-1 and V is TRBV7-8; the match to TRBD1 covers 8 bases. Germline CDR1 SGHVS, CDR2 FQNEAQ. The CDR3 is 17 amino acids. Losses at the gene ends were 5 bases for V and 3 bases for J; bases not matched to a gene: 14. The CDR3, as DNA: TGTGCCAGCAGCCACTTCAGGACAGGGAAGAAGGACACTGAAGCTTTCTTT. It specifies CASSHFRTGKKDTEAFF.

CDR3 sequence: CASRNVGTVGYTF. DNA for the CDR3: TGTGCCAGTAGAAACGTTGGGACAGTGGGCTACACCTTC. The chain recombines TRBV19 with TRBJ1-2, with 7 bases that match TRBD1. V was clipped by 6 bases and J by 8 bases; unmatched bases: 9. Germline values: CDR1 LNHDA, CDR2 SQIVND (reference sequence). This CDR3 is built from 13 residues. The full variable domain, rest sourced from reference TRBV19 and TRBJ1-2, is DGGITQSPKYLFRKEGQNVTLSCEQNLNHDAMYWYRQDPGQGLRLIYYSQIVNDFQKGDIAEGYSVSREKKESFPLTVTSAQKNPTAFYLCASRNVGTVGYTFGSGTRLTVV.

This clone was detected only a few times. V gene TRBV6-1 combines with J gene TRBJ2-5; D gene ambiguous. CDR1 and CDR2 from the germline V gene are MNHNS and SASEGT. There are 11 residues in the CDR3. The V gene lost 2 bases and the J gene lost 9 bases, with 7 bases spanning the gap. The CDR3, as DNA: TGTGCCAGCAGTGAATTCAGTCCCCAGTACTTC. Translating gives CASSEFSPQYF.

This rearrangement joins TRBV7-8 to TRBJ1-5; 7 bases fit TRBD1. CDR1 and CDR2 (germline): SGHVS, FQNEAQ. CDR3 length: 16 residues. V lost 5 bases to trimming and J lost 0 bases; unmatched junction nucleotides: 7. Written as DNA, the CDR3 is TGTGCCAGCAGCCCTTGGACAGGATCTAGCAATCAGCCCCAGCATTTT. Its translation: CASSPWTGSSNQPQHF.

CDR3 region: CASSPGVREQFF. CDR3 DNA: TGTGCCAGCAGTCCTGGGGTGCGGGAGCAGTTCTTC. This chain connects TRBV7-2 to TRBJ2-1, with D hard to call. Between the trimmed V and J ends, which lost 6 bases and 10 bases, there was a span of 13 bases. There are 12 residues in the CDR3. Germline CDR1 is SGHTA and CDR2 is FQGNSA.

The chain joins TRBV5-1 to TRBJ1-1; D unclear. The CDR3 extends over 13 amino acids. Germline assignment: CDR1 SGHRS and CDR2 YFSETQ. V gave up 3 bases and J gave up 14 bases, with 20 bases separating them. CDR3 sequence: CASSSNSPARWFF. The CDR3 nucleotides read TGCGCCAGCAGCTCAAACTCCCCCGCGAGATGGTTCTTT.

CDR3 amino acids: CASSPWGGEKLFF. The CDR3 bases are TGTGCCAGCAGCCCCTGGGGGGGCGAAAAACTGTTTTTT. The genes are TRBV4-2 and TRBJ1-4; perhaps TRBD1 as D (6 bases). Trimming shortened V by 4 bases and J by 8 bases, and 11 bases separated the two germline ends. The germline CDR1 and CDR2 sequences are LGHNA and YNFKEQ. The CDR3 is 13 amino acids.

The chain is built from TRBV27 and TRBJ1-6; TRBD1 matches 11 bases. After removal of 3 bases from V and 14 bases from J, the junction contained 15 bases not matched to a gene. The CDR3 totals 17 residues. Germline-derived CDR1 and CDR2 are MNHEY and SMNVEV (reference sequence). CDR3 loop: CASSFRGGTGGNWSLHF. CDR3 nucleotide sequence: TGTGCCAGCAGTTTTCGTGGGGGGACAGGGGGGAATTGGTCCCTCCACTTT.

This chain connects TRBV5-1 to TRBJ2-1; 7 bases align to TRBD1. V lost 6 bases to trimming and J lost 0 bases; unmatched junction nucleotides: 6. Per the germline V gene, CDR1 is SGHRS and CDR2 is YFSETQ. The CDR3 has 15 amino acids. CDR3 nucleotide sequence: TGCGCCAGCACAGTGGACAGGAGCTCCTACAATGAGCAGTTCTTC. Residues: CASTVDRSSYNEQFF.

CDR3 DNA: TGTGCCAGCTCCCCGACAGGGTCTAACTATGGCTACACCTTC. Encoded protein: CASSPTGSNYGYTF. This chain uses TRBV18 with TRBJ1-2, with 7 bases matching TRBD1. V was pared by 6 bases and J by 0 bases, with 4 bases of the junction left unmatched. This CDR3 is built from 14 residues. Germline CDR1 and CDR2: KGHSH and LQKENI.

This clone has only a few counts. The CDR3, as DNA: TGTGCCAGCAGCTTAGAGTTTAAGGGGGTAGCTTTCTTT. Protein: CASSLEFKGVAFF. The genes are TRBV11-2 and TRBJ1-1, with D maybe TRBD1 (6 bases). V was clipped by 0 bases and J by 10 bases, with 12 bases between them. Germline V gene data show CDR1 as SGHAT and CDR2 as FQNNGV. The CDR3 extends over 13 amino acids.

This chain uses TRBV7-6 with TRBJ1-1; D gene ambiguous. The CDR3 spans 13 residues. Trimming took off 6 bases at V and 1 base at J, with 9 bases between the two ends. CDR1 is SGHVS, CDR2 FNYEAQ, per germline. The CDR3 here is CASSSNRNTEAFF. Written as DNA, the CDR3 is TGTGCCAGCAGTAGCAACAGGAACACTGAAGCTTTCTTT.

The chain has TRBV7-2 and TRBJ1-2, with D unclear. Germline V gives CDR1 SGHTA, CDR2 FQGNSA. The CDR3 sequence is 13 residues long. Trimming removed 5 bases at V and 8 bases at J, with 15 bases between. Here the CDR3 reads CASSVAGGLGYTF. CDR3 bases: TGTGCCAGCAGCGTCGCGGGAGGCCTCGGCTACACCTTC.

The chain has TRBV19 and TRBJ2-1; no reliable D call. This CDR3 is 11 amino acids long. The germline CDR1 and CDR2 sequences are LNHDA and SQIVND (reference sequence). V lost 1 base, J lost 6 bases, and 1 base lay in between. For the CDR3, the DNA is TGTGCCAGTAGTATAGGCAATGAGCAGTTCTTC. This gives the protein CASSIGNEQFF.

The chain couples TRBV11-3 to TRBJ2-7, with unresolved D. V was shortened by 2 bases and J by 1 base, with 12 bases between the two germline ends. This CDR3 is built from 15 residues. Germline V gene lookup returns CDR1 SGHNT and CDR2 YENEEA. CDR3 sequence reads: CASSLLIGASYEQYF. The CDR3 DNA follows: TGTGCCAGCAGCTTATTAATAGGAGCTTCCTACGAGCAGTACTTC.

This clone was picked up a small number of times. The CDR3 loop is CAWDRNTEAFF. Here the CDR3 DNA reads TGTGCCTGGGACAGGAACACTGAAGCTTTCTTT. This chain uses TRBV30 with TRBJ1-1; D might be TRBD1 (5 bases). The germline gives CDR1 GTSNPN, CDR2 SVGIG (reference sequence). CDR3 length: 11 residues. Trimming took off 5 bases at V and 1 base at J, with 5 bases between the two ends.

This sequence joins TRBV4-1 and TRBJ2-2; D gene ambiguous. The germline V gene encodes CDR1 MGHRA and CDR2 YSYEKL. This CDR3 has 14 amino acids. V lost 1 base, J lost 2 bases, and 5 bases lay in between. The CDR3: CASSQVGNTGELFF. In nucleotides, the CDR3 is TGCGCCAGCAGCCAAGTGGGAAACACCGGGGAGCTGTTTTTT.